The next 25 T cell receptor beta chains were all read from a single sample in a study of patients with pleural tuberculosis. TCRdb passed the reads through MiXCR, listing each CDR3 protein once. The repertoire consists of 25,000 to 30,000 distinct CDR3 sequences, with 15% to 20% occurring once and the leading ten covering roughly 3.6%. What was sequenced was peripheral blood. All receptors come from a human donor with pleural tuberculosis.

This clonotype occurred many times. The chain employs TRBV10-3 and TRBJ2-3, with 11 nucleotides matching TRBD2. The germline V gene encodes CDR1 ENHRY and CDR2 SYGVKD. V lost 7 bases to trimming and J lost 3 bases; unmatched junction nucleotides: 3. This CDR3 spans 14 amino acids. CDR3: CAIKASGGTDTQYF. The CDR3 DNA is TGTGCCATCAAGGCTAGCGGGGGGACAGATACGCAGTATTTT.

This clonotype was counted ten times or more. The genes are TRBV2 and TRBJ1-1; D unclear. V was clipped by 6 bases and J by 4 bases, with 15 bases between them. The CDR3 consists of 14 residues. CDR1 and CDR2 (germline): SNHLY, FYNNEI. Here the CDR3 reads CASSEEVYGTEAFF. In DNA, the CDR3 is TGTGCCAGCAGCGAGGAGGTCTATGGCACTGAAGCTTTCTTT.

The chain employs TRBV20-1 and TRBJ2-1; 12 positions match TRBD2. The CDR3 covers 13 residues. The V gene's germline CDR1 is DFQATT and CDR2 SNEGSKA (reference sequence). CDR3 coding DNA: TGCAGCTCAACTAGCGGGGGGATTAATGAGCAGTTCTTC. Residues: CSSTSGGINEQFF.

This clonotype has at least ten counts. This sequence joins TRBV7-2 and TRBJ2-7; maybe TRBD2 (6 bases). V dropped 1 base and J dropped 0 bases, with 19 bases sitting between them. Germline V gene data show CDR1 as SGHTA and CDR2 as FQGNSA. The length of the CDR3 is 18 residues. The CDR3 sequence: CASSLGERRGSSSYEQYF. The CDR3 DNA is TGTGCCAGCAGCTTAGGGGAAAGGCGGGGCTCGAGCTCCTACGAGCAGTACTTC.

This clonotype qualifies as medium-sized. The chain links TRBV6-1 to TRBJ1-1, with 7 bases matching TRBD1. CDR3 length: 13 amino acids. With V trimmed by 6 bases and J by 4 bases, 5 bases remained unmatched. The germline CDR1 and CDR2 sequences are MNHNS and SASEGT. The CDR3 is CASRRDSLTEAFF. As DNA, the CDR3 is TGTGCCAGCAGAAGGGACAGCCTCACTGAAGCTTTCTTT.

Ten or more counts support this clonotype. CDR3 sequence: CATQLSSGANVLTF. CDR3 DNA: TGTGCCACCCAACTGAGCTCTGGGGCCAACGTCCTGACTTTC. The rearrangement joins TRBV12-3 or TRBV12-4 to TRBJ2-6; no reliable D call. The V gene lost 10 bases and the J gene lost 0 bases, with 10 bases spanning the gap. CDR3 length equals 14 residues.

There are many counts of this clonotype. The V and J genes are TRBV19 and TRBJ1-1; D is possibly TRBD1 (6 bases). The ends were cut back, 2 bases at V and 6 bases at J, with 16 bases in the middle. CDR3 length equals 15 residues. CDR1 and CDR2 (germline): LNHDA, SQIVND (reference sequence). The CDR3 DNA is TGTGCCAGTAGTATAACTACGGGGGCTCTCGCTGAAGCTTTCTTT. Amino acid sequence: CASSITTGALAEAFF.

This clonotype was detected once. Just one base apart from a much larger clone, this may be a read error. V usage is TRBV2 and J usage is TRBJ2-1; D gene ambiguous. Germline values: CDR1 SNHLY, CDR2 FYNNEI. This CDR3 is 17 amino acids long. The CDR3 DNA sequence: TGTGCCAGCAGTGAAGAAGTTGTGGTTAGCCCCTACACTGAGCAGTTCTTC. Translated: CASSEEVVVSPYTEQFF.

This clonotype has ten or more counts. The CDR3 here is CATSDFSKEQYF. In DNA, the CDR3 is TGTGCCACCAGTGATTTCTCCAAAGAGCAGTACTTC. This rearrangement joins TRBV24-1 to TRBJ2-7; no definite D call. The CDR3 consists of 12 residues. The V end lost 1 base, the J end lost 7 bases, and 7 bases lay between the germline ends. The germline V gene encodes CDR1 KGHDR and CDR2 SFDVKD.

The chain uses TRBV7-6 and TRBJ2-7, with TRBD1 matching over 9 bases. The CDR3 loop spans 15 amino acids. Trimming removed 1 base from V and 2 bases from J; junction bases left unmatched: 3. Germline V lookup: CDR1 SGHVS, CDR2 FNYEAQ. The CDR3 loop is CASSLDRGLPYEQYF. Written as DNA, the CDR3 is TGTGCCAGCAGCTTAGACAGGGGGCTCCCCTACGAGCAGTACTTC.

This clonotype appeared many times. This chain connects TRBV7-9 to TRBJ1-5, with D unclear. Germline lookup yields CDR1 SEHNR and CDR2 FQNEAQ (reference sequence). The length of the CDR3 is 12 residues. V lost 0 bases and J 4 bases, leaving 1 base between the germline ends. CDR3 amino acids: CASSLANQPQHF. CDR3 coding DNA: TGTGCCAGCAGCTTAGCGAATCAGCCCCAGCATTTT.

This clonotype appeared many times. V and J are TRBV12-3 or TRBV12-4 and TRBJ2-2; 7 positions match TRBD2. The junction had 4 bases not matched to a gene; V was cut back by 6 bases and J by 6 bases. The length of the CDR3 is 13 residues. CDR3 protein: CASRLGGAGELFF. Written as DNA, the CDR3 is TGTGCCAGCAGGCTTGGGGGGGCCGGGGAGCTGTTTTTT.

A remark on this clonotype: This may come from a read error, since a much larger clone is one base off. The chain uses TRBV12-3 or TRBV12-4 and TRBJ2-7, with D unresolved. This CDR3 contains 12 residues. The CDR3 protein is CASSPGEYGQYF. The CDR3, as DNA: TGTGCCAGCAGTCCGGGCGAGTACGGGCAGTACTTC.

With regard to this clonotype: This may be a read error, as it is one base from a much larger clone. The V and J genes are TRBV4-1 and TRBJ2-7; D may be TRBD2 (6 bases). The V and J ends lost 3 bases and 4 bases respectively, with 22 bases between them. Germline V gene lookup returns CDR1 MGHRA and CDR2 YSYEKL. The CDR3 is 17 amino acids. The CDR3 protein is CASSQPTDQGLGYEQYF. Written as DNA, the CDR3 is TGCGCCAGCAGCCAGCCAACCGATCAGGGACTTGGGTACGAGCAGTACTTC.

V usage is TRBV20-1 and J usage is TRBJ1-1; D is perhaps TRBD1 (6 bases). The CDR3 consists of 13 residues. From germline, CDR1 is DFQATT and CDR2 SNEGSKA (reference sequence). The CDR3: CNAGTGGHAEAFF. CDR3 nucleotide sequence: TGCAATGCAGGGACCGGGGGGCACGCTGAAGCTTTCTTT.

This clonotype was seen repeatedly, ten times or more. This chain uses TRBV7-9 with TRBJ1-1; no firm D call. The V gene's germline CDR1 is SEHNR and CDR2 FQNEAQ (reference sequence). CDR3 length: 12 amino acids. The V and J ends lost 5 bases and 10 bases respectively, with 14 bases between them. This chain's CDR3 is CASSPSAKGAFF. The CDR3 DNA reads as TGTGCCAGCAGCCCGAGTGCTAAGGGAGCTTTCTTT.

This clonotype was counted many times. V usage is TRBV19 and J usage is TRBJ2-3; possibly TRBD1 or TRBD2 for D (5 bases each). V was cut by 4 bases and J by 1 base, with 15 bases left in between. The CDR3 length is 16 residues. Germline V gene sequence: CDR1 LNHDA, CDR2 SQIVND (reference sequence). Written as DNA, the CDR3 is TGTGCCAGTAGTACGCCAGGGAGAACCGGCACAGATACGCAGTATTTT. Translated, it gives CASSTPGRTGTDTQYF.

This clonotype is labeled as medium-sized (0.01 to 0.1%). This rearrangement joins TRBV27 to TRBJ1-6; no firm D call. V was pared by 5 bases and J by 6 bases, with 11 bases between. This CDR3 is 14 amino acids long. Germline CDR1 is MNHEY and CDR2 is SMNVEV (reference sequence). In DNA, the CDR3 is TGTGCCAGCAGTCCCGTGAGGGCTAATTCACCCCTCCACTTT. It specifies CASSPVRANSPLHF.

This chain connects TRBV27 to TRBJ1-6; 7 bases are a match to TRBD1. Unmatched junction bases numbered 7, after V lost 5 bases and J lost 6 bases. The CDR3 has 15 residues. From germline, CDR1 is MNHEY and CDR2 SMNVEV (reference sequence). This chain's CDR3 is CASSTGQRLNSPLHF. Written as DNA, the CDR3 is TGTGCCAGCAGTACGGGACAGCGACTTAATTCACCCCTCCACTTT.

Relative to its sample, this clonotype is medium-sized. This sequence joins TRBV6-6 and TRBJ1-1; TRBD1 is a possible D gene (6 bases). The V end was cut by 0 bases, the J end by 2 bases, with 10 bases between. The CDR3 sequence is 15 residues long. Germline V CDR1 and CDR2: MNHNY, SVGAGI (reference sequence). CDR3 in amino acids: CASSYSGRGNTEAFF. Here the CDR3 DNA reads TGTGCCAGCAGTTACTCTGGCAGGGGAAACACTGAAGCTTTCTTT.

This clonotype has at least ten counts. The chain joins TRBV19 to TRBJ1-5; TRBD1 agrees at 7 bases. The CDR3 extends over 14 amino acids. CDR1 and CDR2 from the germline V gene are LNHDA and SQIVND (reference sequence). V trimming: 8 bases; J trimming: 5 bases; junction bases outside the gene matches: 9. The CDR3 bases are TGTGCCAGTCGAGAGGCAGGGGGACATCAGCCCCAGCATTTT. Translated, it gives CASREAGGHQPQHF.

A note on this clonotype: A much larger clone sits a single nucleotide away, making a read error possible. CDR3 sequence: CATGIGQGDEQYF. The CDR3 DNA reads TGTGCCACCGGGATCGGACAGGGCGACGAGCAGTACTTC. The chain uses TRBV24-1 and TRBJ2-7; TRBD1 matches 8 bases. V dropped 9 bases and J dropped 5; count of bases not matched to a gene: 8. Germline loops: CDR1 KGHDR, CDR2 SFDVKD. This CDR3 is 13 amino acids long.

This clonotype is deemed medium-sized (0.01 to 0.1%). The CDR3: CASSPGSEQFF. In nucleotides, the CDR3 is TGTGCCAGCAGCCCGGGGAGTGAGCAGTTCTTC. The V gene is TRBV7-6, the J gene TRBJ2-1, with D possibly matching TRBD2 (5 bases). Germline-derived CDR1 and CDR2 are SGHVS and FNYEAQ. The CDR3 has 11 residues. V was pared by 5 bases and J by 9 bases, with 8 bases between.

For this clonotype: A read error may explain this, as a much larger clone is one base away. The CDR3 region is CASSPRGRGYSYKQYF. CDR3 bases: TGTGCCAGCAGTCCAAGAGGGCGGGGGTACTCCTACAAGCAGTACTTC. The chain employs TRBV12-3 or TRBV12-4 and TRBJ2-7; 7 positions agree with TRBD2. The CDR3 spans 16 residues.

This clonotype is termed medium-sized (0.01 to 0.1%). This chain links TRBV28 with TRBJ2-3, with TRBD1 matching over 7 bases. CDR1 is MDHEN, CDR2 SYDVKM, per germline. Germline trimming cut 6 bases from V and 0 bases from J; bases unmatched to any gene: 9. The CDR3 runs 16 residues. CDR3 nucleotides: TGTGCCAGCAGAGAGCAGACAGGGTTTAGCACAGATACGCAGTATTTT. Translating it yields CASREQTGFSTDTQYF.